This T cell receptor beta chain was sequenced for a study of shared clonotypes between healthy human individuals. In the study overall: Three plates were used per donor for CD4 naive, three for CD4 memory, two for CD8 naive and one for CD8 memory.

Comment on this clone: Its specificity is not known.

The protocol was immunoSEQ multiplex PCR, while the TCRdb copy is restricted to in-frame clones and leaves out a portion. The sample records some 700,000 clones, 90% being singletons. The study, taken as a whole, reports: The genetic and exposure-history diversity represented was limited by few donors. Relative to clonotypes present in all four donors, those not shared had lower generation probabilities. When naive CD4 clonotypes were compared across a few donors, around 4.6% were shared.

The CDR3 consists of 11 residues. V dropped 4 bases and J dropped 0 bases, with 1 base sitting between them. The germline V gene has CDR1 SQVTM and CDR2 ANQGSEA. The sequenced sample was memory CD8+ T cells from PBMCs. Sample subset: CD45RO+ cells pooled with CCR7-negative TemRA cells. This TCR derives from a man younger than 35 in good health. Some clones in this sample may be carry-over from other donors' samples. The gene calls are TRBV29-1 and TRBJ1-3; the D is unclear. This CDR3 reads CSVVSGNTIYF. CDR3 DNA: TGCAGCGTTGTCTCTGGAAACACCATATATTTT. Combining the CDR3 with reference TRBV29-1 and TRBJ1-3 gives the whole variable domain SAVISQKPSRDICQRGTSLTIQCQVDSQVTMMFWYRQQPGQSLTLIATANQGSEATYESGFVIDKFPISRPNLTFSTLTVSNMSPEDSSIYLCSVVSGNTIYFGEGSWLTVV.